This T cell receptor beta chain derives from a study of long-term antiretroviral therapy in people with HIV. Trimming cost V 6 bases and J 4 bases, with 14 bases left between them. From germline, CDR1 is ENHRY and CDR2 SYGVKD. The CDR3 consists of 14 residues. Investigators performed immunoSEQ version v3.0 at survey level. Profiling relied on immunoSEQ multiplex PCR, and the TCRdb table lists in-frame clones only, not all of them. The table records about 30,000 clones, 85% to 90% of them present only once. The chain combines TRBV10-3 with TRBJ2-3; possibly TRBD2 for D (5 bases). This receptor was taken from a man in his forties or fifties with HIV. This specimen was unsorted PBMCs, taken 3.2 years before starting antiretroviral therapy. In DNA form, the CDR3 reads TGTGCCATCAGAGGCCGGGGTGGGGCAGATACGCAGTATTTT. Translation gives CAIRGRGGADTQYF.